This T cell receptor beta chain was sequenced for a study of early T cells in non-severe SARS-CoV-2 infection. Overall study results and limits: Missing private and CD4 specificities, VDJdb matching favored anti-spike CD8 responses.

This clonotype appeared many times. Its target is unknown. The germline gives CDR1 SGHAT, CDR2 FQNNGV. V lost 5 bases, J lost 2 bases, and 19 bases lay in between. The CDR3 totals 16 residues. The TCR library protocol attached unique molecular identifiers to the individual cDNA molecules. TCRdb itself ran the 5' RACE reads through MiXCR, one entry per CDR3 protein. The table lists 20,000 to 30,000 distinct CDR3 sequences, less than 6% of them singletons, with roughly 2.5% in the top ten. The sequencing input was whole blood. V usage is TRBV11-2 and J usage is TRBJ2-7; D might be TRBD1 (5 bases). The sequence was obtained from an adult who was a healthcare worker with PCR-confirmed SARS-CoV-2 infection or an uninfected control (not recorded which). This CDR3 reads CASSPIRSGYPYEQYF. CDR3 coding DNA: TGTGCCAGCAGCCCAATTCGTTCAGGGTACCCCTACGAGCAGTACTTC. The full variable domain, completed using reference TRBV11-2 and TRBJ2-7, is EAGVAQSPRYKIIEKRQSVAFWCNPISGHATLYWYQQILGQGPKLLIQFQNNGVVDDSQLPKDRFSAERLKGVDSTLKIQPAKLEDSAVYLCASSPIRSGYPYEQYFGPGTRLTVT.